Listed here are 21 T cell receptor beta chains from one sample, sequenced in a study of cytomegalovirus exposure and HLA in healthy donors. Primers included in the PCR were 60 Vbeta and 13 Jbeta primers. Assay: immunoSEQ multiplex PCR; the TCRdb copy retains only in-frame clones and omits some. Here the sample spans 96,000 or so clones, about 70% being singletons. Sequences were obtained from PBMCs. The receptors stem from a female donor in good health and CMV-seropositive.

The CDR3 DNA reads TGTGCCAGCAGCTTAGTCTTCCAAGAGACCCAGTACTTC. Protein: CASSLVFQETQYF. V gene TRBV11-3 combines with J gene TRBJ2-5; no clear D gene. The V and J ends lost 1 base and 1 base respectively, with 4 bases between them. The germline gives CDR1 SGHNT, CDR2 YENEEA. CDR3 length: 13 residues.

The chain employs TRBV5-4 and TRBJ1-3; the D gene is possibly TRBD1 (5 bases). In germline, CDR1 is SGHNT, CDR2 YYREEE (reference sequence). The CDR3 extends over 16 amino acids. The V end was cut by 4 bases, the J end by 0 bases, with 14 bases between. CDR3: CASSPGRDVSGNTIYF. The CDR3 DNA reads TGTGCCAGCAGCCCCGGGAGGGACGTCTCTGGAAACACCATATATTTT.

This clone came up a few times. This chain joins TRBV5-5 and TRBJ2-7, with a tentative D call TRBD2 (5 bases). The germline CDR1 and CDR2 sequences are SGHKS and YYEKEE (reference sequence). The CDR3 spans 13 residues. The ends were cut back, 4 bases at V and 0 bases at J, with 8 bases in the middle. DNA of the CDR3: TGTGCCAGCAGCCGAGAGGGCTCCTACGAGCAGTACTTC. Translation: CASSREGSYEQYF. Full variable domain (outside the CDR3, taken from reference TRBV5-5 and TRBJ2-7): DAGVTQSPTHLIKTRGQQVTLRCSPISGHKSVSWYQQVLGQGPQFIFQYYEKEERGRGNFPDRFSARQFPNYSSELNVNALLLGDSALYLCASSREGSYEQYFGPGTRLTVT.

There are a few counts of this clone. The gene calls are TRBV11-2 and TRBJ2-1; 9 bases fit TRBD1. The CDR3 totals 15 residues. Germline loops: CDR1 SGHAT, CDR2 FQNNGV. V shed 4 bases, J shed 2 bases, and the junction held 3 bases outside the gene matches. In DNA form, the CDR3 reads TGTGCCAGCAGCTACCGGGACAGGGCCTACAATGAGCAGTTCTTC. Translation: CASSYRDRAYNEQFF.

V usage is TRBV29-1 and J usage is TRBJ2-5, with D perhaps TRBD2 (6 bases). Trimming removed 2 bases at V and 3 bases at J, with 22 bases between. Germline CDR1 reads SQVTM; CDR2 reads ANQGSEA. This CDR3 comprises 17 residues. This chain's CDR3 is CSVEWLRGIPEEETQYF. The CDR3 coding sequence is TGCAGCGTTGAATGGCTACGGGGGATACCGGAGGAAGAGACCCAGTACTTC.

This sequence joins TRBV7-9 and TRBJ1-4; tentatively, D is TRBD1 (5 bases). Per the germline V gene, CDR1 is SEHNR and CDR2 is FQNEAQ (reference sequence). This CDR3 spans 15 amino acids. Between the trimmed V and J ends, which lost 5 bases and 3 bases, there was a span of 13 bases. This chain's CDR3 is CASSATGDSNEKLFF. In DNA form, the CDR3 reads TGTGCCAGCAGCGCCACAGGCGACTCTAATGAAAAACTGTTTTTT.

The gene calls are TRBV28 and TRBJ1-6; possibly TRBD1 for D (5 bases). In germline, CDR1 is MDHEN, CDR2 SYDVKM. The V end was cut by 2 bases, the J end by 10 bases, with 12 bases between. There are 14 residues in the CDR3. For the CDR3, the DNA is TGTGCCAGCAGTTTAGCTCCAGGGCTCTCACCCCTCCACTTT. Amino acid sequence: CASSLAPGLSPLHF. Filled out from reference TRBV28 and TRBJ1-6, the complete variable domain reads DVKVTQSSRYLVKRTGEKVFLECVQDMDHENMFWYRQDPGLGLRLIYFSYDVKMKEKGDIPEGYSVSREKKERFSLILESASTNQTSMYLCASSLAPGLSPLHFGNGTRLTVT.

The V call is TRBV15, the J call TRBJ1-3; no reliable D call. V gave up 3 bases and J gave up 3 bases, with 12 bases separating them. This CDR3 region has 15 residues. Germline values: CDR1 LNHNV, CDR2 YYDKDF (reference sequence). For the CDR3, the DNA is TGTGCCACCAGCAGTGAGGCGGGGTATGGAAACACCATATATTTT. As protein: CATSSEAGYGNTIYF.

J is TRBJ2-5 and V is TRBV7-8; 8 bases align to TRBD1. The germline V gene has CDR1 SGHVS and CDR2 FQNEAQ. V shed 0 bases and J 1 base; nucleotides not matched to a gene: 4. CDR3 length: 16 amino acids. The CDR3 here is CASSLAGTGTQETQYF. The DNA for the CDR3 is TGTGCCAGCAGCTTAGCGGGGACAGGTACCCAAGAGACCCAGTACTTC.

The J gene is TRBJ2-7, the V gene TRBV29-1; TRBD1 matches 9 bases. The V and J ends lost 1 base and 2 bases, in that order; junction bases with no gene match: 3. CDR3 length: 14 amino acids. The V gene's germline CDR1 is SQVTM and CDR2 ANQGSEA. This CDR3 reads CSVEGGQGTYEQYF. DNA for the CDR3: TGCAGCGTTGAAGGGGGACAGGGTACCTACGAGCAGTACTTC.

This clone occurred once. The chain carries TRBV27 and TRBJ2-7; D is possibly TRBD2 (7 bases). The CDR3 runs to 14 residues. The germline V gene has CDR1 MNHEY and CDR2 SMNVEV (reference sequence). Trimming took 4 bases from V and 3 from J, leaving 13 bases between them. The CDR3 region has the DNA TGTGCCAGCAGTTCCCGGGGGGCGGTCTACGAGCAGTACTTC. Translation gives CASSSRGAVYEQYF.

The chain recombines TRBV7-9 with TRBJ2-1, with 8 bases identical to TRBD1. Germline CDR1 SEHNR, CDR2 FQNEAQ (reference sequence). V shed 5 bases and J 1 base; nucleotides not matched to a gene: 4. The CDR3 loop spans 15 amino acids. The CDR3 nucleotides are TGTGCCAGCAGCCGGACAGGGAGATCCTACAATGAGCAGTTCTTC. Translated, it gives CASSRTGRSYNEQFF.

This clone was observed a handful of times. This chain links TRBV4-1 with TRBJ1-2, with 8 bases matching TRBD1. Germline V CDR1 and CDR2: MGHRA, YSYEKL. With 1 base clipped from V and 6 bases from J, the junction kept 10 bases outside the gene matches. The CDR3 extends over 16 amino acids. CDR3 residues: CASSQAPGQGGHGYTF. The CDR3 DNA is TGCGCCAGCAGCCAAGCCCCTGGACAGGGTGGTCATGGCTACACCTTC.

The chain has TRBV7-6 and TRBJ1-6, with TRBD1 matching 7 bases. V shed 0 bases and J 7 bases; nucleotides not matched to a gene: 3. Germline loops: CDR1 SGHVS, CDR2 FNYEAQ. This CDR3 has 15 amino acids. The CDR3 reads CASSLADRRNSPLHF. The DNA for the CDR3 is TGTGCCAGCAGCTTAGCGGACAGGAGAAATTCACCCCTCCACTTT.

As DNA, the CDR3 is TGTGCCAGCAGCAAAGCGCGAGGGACTAGCGGGAGGGTCCCCTCCTACAATGAGCAGTTCTTC. This codes for CASSKARGTSGRVPSYNEQFF. The chain links TRBV21-1 to TRBJ2-1; the table's D call TRBD2 went unverified against the DNA. TRBV21-1 represents a pseudogene. The CDR3 length is 21 residues.

V and J are TRBV4-1 and TRBJ1-1; D is ambiguous. The CDR3 has 15 amino acids. V was pared by 0 bases and J by 11 bases, with 19 bases between. Germline-derived CDR1 and CDR2 are MGHRA and YSYEKL. The CDR3 spells CASSQDFGSSSRAFF. In DNA form, the CDR3 reads TGCGCCAGCAGCCAAGATTTTGGGAGTTCATCAAGGGCTTTCTTT.

The rearrangement links TRBV2 to TRBJ2-1; the match to TRBD1 covers 7 bases. V shed 3 bases, J shed 8 bases, and the junction held 13 bases outside the gene matches. CDR1 is SNHLY and CDR2 is FYNNEI in the germline V gene. CDR3 size: 16 residues. CDR3 sequence: CASSDPSLTGPDEQFF. The DNA of the CDR3 is TGTGCCAGCAGTGACCCTTCTCTGACAGGGCCGGATGAGCAGTTCTTC.

The CDR3 DNA reads as TGTGCCTGGTCCCGGACAGGGGGAGAAAAACTGTTTTTT. Translating it yields CAWSRTGGEKLFF. The chain uses TRBV30 and TRBJ1-4, with 10 bases lining up with TRBD1. Germline V gives CDR1 GTSNPN, CDR2 SVGIG (reference sequence). The junction had 5 bases not matched to a gene; V was cut back by 5 bases and J by 8 bases. This CDR3 has 13 residues.

V usage is TRBV30 and J usage is TRBJ1-5; D gene uncertain. The CDR3 is 14 residues long. Trimming took off 2 bases at V and 1 base at J, with 9 bases between the two ends. Looked up from germline, CDR1 is GTSNPN and CDR2 is SVGIG (reference sequence). The CDR3 loop reads CAWSPYRSNQPQHF. CDR3 DNA sequence: TGTGCCTGGAGTCCTTACAGAAGCAATCAGCCCCAGCATTTT.

The chain couples TRBV28 to TRBJ2-5; 8 bases are shared with TRBD2. The V gene's germline CDR1 is MDHEN and CDR2 SYDVKM. The CDR3 length is 15 residues. Losses at the gene ends were 3 bases for V and 5 bases for J; bases not matched to a gene: 8. The CDR3 region has the DNA TGTGCCAGCAGTTTGGCGGGGGGTTTGAGGGAGACCCAGTACTTC. It codes for CASSLAGGLRETQYF.

V and J are TRBV7-2 and TRBJ2-1; the match to TRBD1 covers 7 bases. The CDR3 totals 15 residues. The V gene end was trimmed by 0 bases and the J gene end by 7 bases; junction bases not matched to a gene: 6. Germline values: CDR1 SGHTA, CDR2 FQGNSA. The CDR3: CASSLAATGTNEQFF. CDR3 nucleotides: TGTGCCAGCAGCTTAGCCGCGACAGGGACAAATGAGCAGTTCTTC.